This T cell receptor beta chain was captured by sequencing in a study of cytomegalovirus exposure and HLA in healthy donors (dated 2017 in TCRdb). Broadly, across the study: A later analysis indicated that the 120 validation repertoires were generated on the platform also employed for the approximately 700 repertoires of the first cohort. To predict cytomegalovirus infection status, the study brought together high-throughput TCR immunosequencing, statistical association of individual TCRs with disease status, and machine learning. The aim of the study was to test whether cataloging public T cell receptors could identify signatures of past pathogen exposure. In addition to the first cohort of 650 to 800 subjects, a separate validation cohort of approximately 130 different subjects was used.

As regards this clone: There is no known antigen for this receptor. Base qualities are not provided; no much larger clone lies one nucleotide away.

From cysteine to phenylalanine, the CDR3 is 15 amino acids long. Kept here is only the CDR3 DNA, which spans 45 bases and is read in frame from base 1. The germline V gene encodes CDR1 SGHNT and CDR2 YYREEE (reference sequence). Germline trimming: 3 bases from V, 8 bases from J; junction bases outside gene matches: 7. The library was prepared using the immunoSEQ multiplex PCR assay. Per the authors' processing: A statistical classification framework was built for diagnosing cytomegalovirus status from the catalog of TCR beta chain sequences. TCRdb mirrors the immuneACCESS table, restricted to in-frame sequences. Some clones are absent from its copies; in checked studies, under half trace to an unresolved V gene, and the reason for the others is unknown. For V, J and clone size, that table is used; D and trimming come from the DNA. This sample comprises over 130,000 clones, around 84% of them detected only once. 8.5% to 9.5% of the sample is held by the ten biggest clonotypes.

Donors formed part of the validation cohort, which comprised over a hundred subjects and was distinct from the first cohort of several hundred subjects. Summary of the overall study and its limitations: According to the authors, the approach could potentially be generalized to other disease states and immunological phenotypes. Most TCR sequences were seen in very few donors, while some public TCRs were found in many individuals. The study listed 150 to 200 TCR beta chains as associated with cytomegalovirus. Subsequent analysis determined that TCRs grouped into clusters in the first cohort also showed a tendency toward co-occurrence across the 120 or so validation repertoires, and about 94% of cluster scores exceeded 0. In vitro tests confirmed that a few of the cytomegalovirus-associated TCR beta chains recognize cytomegalovirus antigens. All 120 or so repertoires were used to score co-occurrence in the validation cohort in a later analysis, because that analysis had no HLA typing for the cohort. Cytomegalovirus status was reported to be diagnosed by the classifier with high specificity and sensitivity in both the original and validation cohorts.

This TCR was sampled from a man younger than 35 in good health and CMV-seropositive. Sequenced sample: PBMCs. Here the chain combines TRBV5-4 and TRBJ1-3; TRBD1 matches 11 bases in the middle. The DNA reads TGTGCCAGCAGCTCGAGGACAGGGGGCGATGACACCATATATTTT. Its protein reads: CASSSRTGGDDTIYF.